This TCR beta chain was captured in a study of cytomegalovirus exposure and HLA in healthy donors. Profiled with immunoSEQ multiplex PCR; TCRdb holds only in-frame clones, not every one. The sample records more than 45,000 clones, 89% being singletons. Per germline, CDR1 SGHTA and CDR2 FQGNSA. J gave up 4 bases and V 4 bases, and 6 bases lay outside the gene matches. This CDR3 region has 14 residues. Note on this clone: Its cognate antigen is unknown.

Broader study findings: High specificity and sensitivity for cytomegalovirus status were reported for the classifier.

Material for sequencing was PBMCs. This chain uses TRBV7-2 with TRBJ1-1; 7 bases fit TRBD1. This sequence originates from a woman between 18 and 29 years old in good health and CMV-seronegative. In DNA, the CDR3 is TGTGCCAGCAGCTACCGGGACAGTCTCACTGAAGCTTTCTTT. Amino acids: CASSYRDSLTEAFF.